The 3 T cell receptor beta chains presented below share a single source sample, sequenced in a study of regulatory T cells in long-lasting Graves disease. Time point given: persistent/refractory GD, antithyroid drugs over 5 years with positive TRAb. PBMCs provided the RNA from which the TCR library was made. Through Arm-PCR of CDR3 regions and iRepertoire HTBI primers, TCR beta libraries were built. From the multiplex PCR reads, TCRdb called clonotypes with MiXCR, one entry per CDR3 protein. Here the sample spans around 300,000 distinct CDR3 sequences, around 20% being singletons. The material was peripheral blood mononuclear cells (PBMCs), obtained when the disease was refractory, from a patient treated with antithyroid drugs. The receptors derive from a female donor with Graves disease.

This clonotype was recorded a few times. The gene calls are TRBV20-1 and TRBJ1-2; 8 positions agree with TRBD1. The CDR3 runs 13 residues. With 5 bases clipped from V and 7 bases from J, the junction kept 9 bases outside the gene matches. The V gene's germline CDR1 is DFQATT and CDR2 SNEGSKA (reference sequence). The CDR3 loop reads CSAGTGGISGYTF. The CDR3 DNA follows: TGCAGTGCTGGAACAGGGGGAATAAGTGGCTACACCTTC.

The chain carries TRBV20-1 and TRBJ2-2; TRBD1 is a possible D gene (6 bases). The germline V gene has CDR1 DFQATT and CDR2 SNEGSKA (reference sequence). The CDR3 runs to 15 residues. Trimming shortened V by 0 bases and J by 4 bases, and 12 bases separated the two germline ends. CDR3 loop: CSARDHLTGTGELFF. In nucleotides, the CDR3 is TGCAGTGCTAGAGATCACCTGACAGGCACCGGGGAGCTGTTTTTT.

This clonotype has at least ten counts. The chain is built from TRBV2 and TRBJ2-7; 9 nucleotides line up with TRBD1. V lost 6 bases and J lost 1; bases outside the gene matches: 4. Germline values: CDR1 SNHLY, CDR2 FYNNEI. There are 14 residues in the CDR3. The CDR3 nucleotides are TGTGCCAGCAGGGCCGGGACAGGGTCCTACGAGCAGTACTTC. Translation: CASRAGTGSYEQYF.